These 20 T cell receptor beta chains were all obtained from the same sample, sequenced in a study of blood T cell repertoires in COVID-19. The data were produced by immunoSEQ multiplex PCR, yet TCRdb's version contains in-frame clones alone and is incomplete. The table shows 130,000 or so clones, with more than 80% occurring only once. The sample comprised peripheral blood. The origin of the receptors is a woman aged 60-75 years with acute or convalescent COVID-19.

This rearrangement joins TRBV24-1 to TRBJ2-5, with 10 bases identical to TRBD1. V gave up 3 bases and J gave up 7 bases; unmatched junction bases: 10. The CDR3 is 16 residues long. Germline V gives CDR1 KGHDR, CDR2 SFDVKD. DNA of the CDR3: TGTGCCACCAGTGATCCGGGACAGGGGAGAACAGGGACCCAGTACTTC. Its protein is CATSDPGQGRTGTQYF.

The chain joins TRBV7-3 to TRBJ2-2, with a tentative D call TRBD1 (6 bases). Trimming removed 2 bases at V and 7 bases at J, with 14 bases between. The CDR3 length is 15 residues. Germline lookup yields CDR1 SGHTA and CDR2 FQGTGA. Here the CDR3 reads CASSLQSGDNGELFF. The CDR3 nucleotides are TGTGCCAGCAGCTTACAGTCAGGGGACAACGGGGAGCTGTTTTTT. Full variable domain (missing parts from reference TRBV7-3 and TRBJ2-2): GAGVSQTPSNKVTEKGKYVELRCDPISGHTALYWYRQSLGQGPEFLIYFQGTGAADDSGLPNDRFFAVRPEGSVSTLKIQRTERGDSAVYLCASSLQSGDNGELFFGEGSRLTVL.

The V call is TRBV7-9, the J call TRBJ2-4, with a weak D call TRBD2 (5 bases). Germline V gives CDR1 SEHNR, CDR2 FQNEAQ (reference sequence). The CDR3 extends over 17 amino acids. The ends were cut back, 5 bases at V and 0 bases at J, with 17 bases in the middle. The CDR3 loop reads CASSPEPREIAKNIQYF. Here the CDR3 DNA reads TGTGCCAGCAGCCCCGAGCCCCGGGAAATAGCCAAAAACATTCAGTACTTC.

The chain recombines TRBV2 with TRBJ1-2; D is perhaps TRBD1 (5 bases). The CDR3 runs 18 residues. CDR1 is SNHLY and CDR2 is FYNNEI in the germline V gene. Trimming cost V 3 bases and J 4 bases, with 24 bases left between them. CDR3: CASSDPGQGGFRAYGYTF. For the CDR3, the DNA is TGTGCCAGCAGTGACCCCGGCCAGGGAGGGTTTAGAGCCTATGGCTACACCTTC.

This clone was counted once. The chain combines TRBV3-1 (or the pseudogene TRBV3-2) with TRBJ1-3, with a tentative D call TRBD1 (5 bases). Germline-derived CDR1 and CDR2 are LGHDT and YNNKEL (reference sequence). The germline V and J ends were trimmed by 6 bases and 2 bases, with 14 bases remaining between them. The CDR3 runs 15 residues. CDR3 loop: CASSNTGTTGNTIYF. In nucleotides, the CDR3 is TGTGCCAGCAGTAATACCGGGACTACTGGAAACACCATATATTTT.

The chain couples TRBV6-6 to TRBJ1-6; D is ambiguous. Trimming left V 5 bases short and J 0 bases short, with 17 bases between. Germline-derived CDR1 and CDR2 are MNHNY and SVGAGI (reference sequence). The CDR3 consists of 18 residues. The CDR3, as DNA: TGTGCCAGCAGTCTAAGCGGGCTATCCAGCTCCTATAATTCACCCCTCCACTTT. It is translated as CASSLSGLSSSYNSPLHF.

The gene calls are TRBV10-3 and TRBJ2-1; a possible D gene is TRBD1 (5 bases). This CDR3 contains 17 residues. Trimming left V 0 bases short and J 7 bases short, with 19 bases between. Per the germline V gene, CDR1 is ENHRY and CDR2 is SYGVKD. The CDR3 DNA is TGTGCCATCAGTGAGTCGAAGGGGCTCCAAGGGTCGAATGAGCAGTTCTTC. It encodes CAISESKGLQGSNEQFF.

This clone has only a few counts. The chain combines TRBV19 with TRBJ1-2; D not resolved. Trimming left V 11 bases short and J 2 bases short, with 21 bases between. The CDR3 is 15 residues long. The germline V gene encodes CDR1 LNHDA and CDR2 SQIVND (reference sequence). CDR3 loop: CASSSLEWSNYGYTF. The CDR3 region has the DNA TGTGCCTCCTCGAGTCTCGAGTGGAGCAACTATGGCTACACCTTC.

The chain couples TRBV9 to TRBJ2-2; D might be TRBD1 (5 bases). Germline V CDR1 and CDR2: SGDLS, YYNGEE. The V and J ends lost 4 bases and 4 bases respectively, with 14 bases between them. The CDR3 is 15 residues long. The CDR3 nucleotides are TGTGCCAGCAGCCCGCGACAGATACGCACCGGGGAGCTGTTTTTT. This translates into CASSPRQIRTGELFF. Combining the CDR3 with reference TRBV9 and TRBJ2-2 gives the whole variable domain DSGVTQTPKHLITATGQRVTLRCSPRSGDLSVYWYQQSLDQGLQFLIQYYNGEERAKGNILERFSAQQFPDLHSELNLSSLELGDSALYFCASSPRQIRTGELFFGEGSRLTVL.

The V call is TRBV2, the J call TRBJ1-2; D unclear. V lost 6 bases and J lost 4, with 12 bases in between. Germline V gene data show CDR1 as SNHLY and CDR2 as FYNNEI. This CDR3 is 13 amino acids long. Written as DNA, the CDR3 is TGTGCCAGCAGGACTCGGGATCCCTATGGCTACACCTTC. Protein product: CASRTRDPYGYTF.

The CDR3 spells CASSPPHGQGNTEAFF. Here the CDR3 DNA reads TGTGCCAGCTCACCACCGCATGGGCAGGGTAACACTGAAGCTTTCTTT. The V and J genes are TRBV18 and TRBJ1-1; D is possibly TRBD1 (5 bases). CDR1 is KGHSH, CDR2 LQKENI, per germline. The CDR3 runs 16 residues. V lost 0 bases and J 2 bases, leaving 13 bases between the germline ends. The full variable domain, completed using reference TRBV18 and TRBJ1-1, is NAGVMQNPRHLVRRRGQEARLRCSPMKGHSHVYWYRQLPEEGLKFMVYLQKENIIDESGMPKERFSAEFPKEGPSILRIQQVVRGDSAAYFCASSPPHGQGNTEAFFGQGTRLTVV.

This chain uses TRBV30 with TRBJ2-3, with TRBD1 identical over 9 bases. This CDR3 comprises 14 residues. V was pared by 4 bases and J by 5 bases, with 7 bases of the junction left unmatched. Germline V gives CDR1 GTSNPN, CDR2 SVGIG (reference sequence). The CDR3 region is CAWTLTGGVDTQYF. The CDR3 DNA sequence: TGTGCCTGGACCCTGACAGGGGGAGTAGATACGCAGTATTTT.

The chain has TRBV5-4 and TRBJ1-2, with a weak D call TRBD1 (5 bases). Germline V gene data show CDR1 as SGHNT and CDR2 as YYREEE (reference sequence). V was trimmed by 4 bases and J by 2 bases, leaving 18 bases between them. CDR3 size: 16 residues. The CDR3 protein is CASSLRDPPSNYGYTF. Written as DNA, the CDR3 is TGTGCCAGCAGCCTGCGGGACCCACCATCCAACTATGGCTACACCTTC.

The CDR3 region is CASSSGQIINTIYF. The CDR3 DNA follows: TGTGCCAGTAGTTCCGGACAGATCATTAACACCATATATTTT. The chain carries TRBV19 and TRBJ1-3, with D possibly being TRBD1 (6 bases). Trimming shortened V by 5 bases and J by 7 bases, and 15 bases separated the two germline ends. The germline V gene has CDR1 LNHDA and CDR2 SQIVND (reference sequence). The CDR3 is made up of 14 amino acids. The variable domain in full, completed from reference TRBV19 and TRBJ1-3, reads DGGITQSPKYLFRKEGQNVTLSCEQNLNHDAMYWYRQDPGQGLRLIYYSQIVNDFQKGDIAEGYSVSREKKESFPLTVTSAQKNPTAFYLCASSSGQIINTIYFGEGSWLTVV.

The V gene is TRBV5-1, the J gene TRBJ1-1, with D perhaps matching TRBD1 (6 bases). The CDR3 consists of 16 residues. Germline lookup yields CDR1 SGHRS and CDR2 YFSETQ. Deletions cut 7 bases from V and 5 bases from J, with 24 bases between. The CDR3 sequence is CASEIDGTQQGTEAFF. The CDR3 region has the DNA TGCGCCAGCGAAATTGACGGGACGCAGCAGGGGACTGAAGCTTTCTTT.

The chain recombines TRBV24-1 with TRBJ2-2, with TRBD2 identical over 7 bases. The CDR3 runs to 16 residues. The germline V gene has CDR1 KGHDR and CDR2 SFDVKD. Trimming removed 2 bases from V and 0 bases from J; junction bases left unmatched: 2. CDR3 bases: TGTGCCACCAGTGATTCGGGACTACCGAACACCGGGGAGCTGTTTTTT. It yields the protein CATSDSGLPNTGELFF.

This clone came up once. The genes are TRBV3-1 (or the pseudogene TRBV3-2) and TRBJ1-2; no clear D gene. The CDR3 totals 12 residues. The germline gives CDR1 LGHDT, CDR2 YNNKEL (reference sequence). Trimming removed 3 bases from V and 4 bases from J, with 6 bases in between. The CDR3 here is CASSQPRYGYTF. CDR3 in DNA: TGTGCCAGCAGCCAGCCGCGCTATGGCTACACCTTC.

V is TRBV7-8 and J is TRBJ2-3, with 8 bases fitting TRBD2. CDR1 is SGHVS, CDR2 FQNEAQ, per germline. Losses at the gene ends were 5 bases for V and 2 bases for J; bases not matched to a gene: 6. This CDR3 contains 15 residues. The CDR3 sequence is CASSRVAGPTDTQYF. The CDR3 nucleotides read TGTGCCAGCAGCCGGGTAGCGGGGCCCACAGATACGCAGTATTTT.

V usage is TRBV3-1 (or the pseudogene TRBV3-2) and J usage is TRBJ2-4; 7 nucleotides match TRBD1. J gave up 4 bases and V 0 bases, and 9 bases lay outside the gene matches. The CDR3 is made up of 17 amino acids. CDR1 is LGHDT and CDR2 is YNNKEL in the germline V gene (reference sequence). The CDR3 coding sequence is TGTGCCAGCAGCCAAGATTATGAGGGGGACAGAAAAAACATTCAGTACTTC. It encodes CASSQDYEGDRKNIQYF.

The chain links TRBV6-5 to TRBJ1-5; D perhaps matches TRBD1 (6 bases). Looked up from germline, CDR1 is MNHEY and CDR2 is SVGAGI. This CDR3 contains 13 residues. V dropped 7 bases and J dropped 5 bases, with 12 bases sitting between them. The CDR3 nucleotides read TGTGCCAGCACACAGGGAACGGATCAGCCCCAGCATTTT. As protein: CASTQGTDQPQHF.